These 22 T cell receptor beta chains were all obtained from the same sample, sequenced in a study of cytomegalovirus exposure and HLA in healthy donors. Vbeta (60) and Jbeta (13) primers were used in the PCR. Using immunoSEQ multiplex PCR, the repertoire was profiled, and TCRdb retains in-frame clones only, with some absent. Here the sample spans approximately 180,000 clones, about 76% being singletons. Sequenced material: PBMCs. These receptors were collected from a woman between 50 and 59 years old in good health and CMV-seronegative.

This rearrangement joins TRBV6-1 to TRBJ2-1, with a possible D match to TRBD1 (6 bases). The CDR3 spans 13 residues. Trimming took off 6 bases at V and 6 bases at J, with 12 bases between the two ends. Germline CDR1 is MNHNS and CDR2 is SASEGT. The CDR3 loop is CASRETGLNEQFF. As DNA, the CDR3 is TGTGCCAGCAGGGAAACAGGGCTCAATGAGCAGTTCTTC.

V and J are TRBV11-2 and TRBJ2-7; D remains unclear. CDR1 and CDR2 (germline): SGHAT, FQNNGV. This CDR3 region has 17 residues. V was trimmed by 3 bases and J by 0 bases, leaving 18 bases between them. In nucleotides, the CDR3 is TGTGCCAGCAGCTTCCGCGCGGCGTCATCTCCCTCCTACGAGCAGTACTTC. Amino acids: CASSFRAASSPSYEQYF. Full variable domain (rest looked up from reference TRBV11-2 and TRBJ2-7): EAGVAQSPRYKIIEKRQSVAFWCNPISGHATLYWYQQILGQGPKLLIQFQNNGVVDDSQLPKDRFSAERLKGVDSTLKIQPAKLEDSAVYLCASSFRAASSPSYEQYFGPGTRLTVT.

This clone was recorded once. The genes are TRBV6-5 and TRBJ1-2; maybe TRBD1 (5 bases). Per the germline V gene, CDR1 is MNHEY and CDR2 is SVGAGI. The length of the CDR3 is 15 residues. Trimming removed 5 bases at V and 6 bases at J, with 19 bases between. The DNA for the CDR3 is TGTGCCAGCAGTACCCAGGGTAGAAGAGCAGATGGCTACACCTTC. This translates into CASSTQGRRADGYTF.

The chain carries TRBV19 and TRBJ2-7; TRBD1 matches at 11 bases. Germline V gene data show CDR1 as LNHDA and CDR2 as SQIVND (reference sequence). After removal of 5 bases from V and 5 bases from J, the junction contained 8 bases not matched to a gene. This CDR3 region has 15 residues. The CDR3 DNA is TGTGCCAGTAGTGGAGGGACAGGGGGTCGGCACGAGCAGTACTTC. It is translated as CASSGGTGGRHEQYF.

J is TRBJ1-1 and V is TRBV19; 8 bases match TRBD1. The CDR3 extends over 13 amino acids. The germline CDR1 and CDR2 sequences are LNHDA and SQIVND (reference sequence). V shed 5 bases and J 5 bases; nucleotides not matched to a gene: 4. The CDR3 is CASSLDRATEAFF. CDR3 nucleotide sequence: TGTGCCAGTAGTTTGGACAGGGCAACTGAAGCTTTCTTT.

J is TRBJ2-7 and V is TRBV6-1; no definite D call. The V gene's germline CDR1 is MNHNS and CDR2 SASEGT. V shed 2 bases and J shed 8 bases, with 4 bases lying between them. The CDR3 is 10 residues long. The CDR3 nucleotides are TGTGCCAGCAGTGAACTCCAGCAGTACTTC. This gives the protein CASSELQQYF.

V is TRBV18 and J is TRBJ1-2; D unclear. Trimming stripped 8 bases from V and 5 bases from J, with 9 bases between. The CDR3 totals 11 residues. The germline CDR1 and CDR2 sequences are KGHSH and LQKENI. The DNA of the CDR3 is TGTGCCAGCCGCACTGAATATGGCTACACCTTC. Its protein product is CASRTEYGYTF. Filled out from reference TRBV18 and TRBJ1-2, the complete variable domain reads NAGVMQNPRHLVRRRGQEARLRCSPMKGHSHVYWYRQLPEEGLKFMVYLQKENIIDESGMPKERFSAEFPKEGPSILRIQQVVRGDSAAYFCASRTEYGYTFGSGTRLTVV.

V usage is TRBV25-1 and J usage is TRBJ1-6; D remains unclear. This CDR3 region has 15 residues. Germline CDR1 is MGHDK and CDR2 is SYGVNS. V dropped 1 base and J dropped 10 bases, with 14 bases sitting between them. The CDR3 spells CASSESLGSISPLHF. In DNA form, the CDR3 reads TGTGCCAGCAGTGAATCTTTGGGGAGCATATCACCCCTCCACTTT.

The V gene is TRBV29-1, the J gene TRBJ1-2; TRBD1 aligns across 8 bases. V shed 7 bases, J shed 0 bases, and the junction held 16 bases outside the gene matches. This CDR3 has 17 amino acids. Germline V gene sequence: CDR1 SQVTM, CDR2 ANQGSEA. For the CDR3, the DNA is TGCAGCGCCCAGAGGCGACAGGGGAGCGCTTCTAACTATGGCTACACCTTC. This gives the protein CSAQRRQGSASNYGYTF.

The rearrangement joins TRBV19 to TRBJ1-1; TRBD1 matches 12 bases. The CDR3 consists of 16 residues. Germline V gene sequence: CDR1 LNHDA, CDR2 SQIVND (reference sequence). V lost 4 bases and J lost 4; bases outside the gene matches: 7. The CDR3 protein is CASSTGTGGAGTEAFF. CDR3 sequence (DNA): TGTGCCAGTAGTACCGGGACAGGGGGCGCAGGCACTGAAGCTTTCTTT.

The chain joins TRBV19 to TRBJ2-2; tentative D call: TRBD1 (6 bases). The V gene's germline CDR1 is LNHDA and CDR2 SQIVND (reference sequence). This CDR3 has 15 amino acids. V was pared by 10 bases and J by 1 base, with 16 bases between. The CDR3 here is CATARDTLNTGELFF. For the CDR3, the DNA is TGTGCCACCGCGAGGGACACACTGAACACCGGGGAGCTGTTTTTT.

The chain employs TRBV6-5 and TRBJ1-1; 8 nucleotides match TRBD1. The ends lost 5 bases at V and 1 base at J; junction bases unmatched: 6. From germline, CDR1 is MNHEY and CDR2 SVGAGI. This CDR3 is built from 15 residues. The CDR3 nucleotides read TGTGCCAGCAGTACGGACAGGGCAAAGAACACTGAAGCTTTCTTT. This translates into CASSTDRAKNTEAFF.

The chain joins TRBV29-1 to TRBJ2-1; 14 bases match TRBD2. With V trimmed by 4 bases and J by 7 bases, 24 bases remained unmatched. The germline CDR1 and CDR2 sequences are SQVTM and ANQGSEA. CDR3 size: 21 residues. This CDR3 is CSVAHPRSGTSGGGPLNEQFF. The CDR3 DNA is TGCAGCGTTGCCCATCCCAGGTCCGGGACTAGCGGGGGTGGTCCCCTTAATGAGCAGTTCTTC.

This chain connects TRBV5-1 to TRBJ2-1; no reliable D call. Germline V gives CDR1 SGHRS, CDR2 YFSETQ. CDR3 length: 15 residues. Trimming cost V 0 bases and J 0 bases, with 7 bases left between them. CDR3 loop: CASSLAASSYNEQFF. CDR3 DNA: TGCGCCAGCAGCTTGGCCGCTAGCTCCTACAATGAGCAGTTCTTC.

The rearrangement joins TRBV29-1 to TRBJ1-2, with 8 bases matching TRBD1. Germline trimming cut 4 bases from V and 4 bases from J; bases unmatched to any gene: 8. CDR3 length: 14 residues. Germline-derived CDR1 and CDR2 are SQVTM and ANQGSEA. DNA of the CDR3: TGCAGCGTTGTGAGACAGGGGAAATTCTATGGCTACACCTTC. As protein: CSVVRQGKFYGYTF.

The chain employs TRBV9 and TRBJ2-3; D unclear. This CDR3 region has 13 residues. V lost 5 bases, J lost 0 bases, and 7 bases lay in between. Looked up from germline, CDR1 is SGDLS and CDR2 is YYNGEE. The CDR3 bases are TGTGCCAGCAGGTCGTCTAGCACAGATACGCAGTATTTT. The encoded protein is CASRSSSTDTQYF.

The CDR3 loop is CASSLQVNQPQHF. Written as DNA, the CDR3 is TGTGCCAGCAGTTTACAGGTAAATCAGCCCCAGCATTTT. This chain connects TRBV27 to TRBJ1-5; D unclear. Germline CDR1 is MNHEY and CDR2 is SMNVEV (reference sequence). V was clipped by 2 bases and J by 4 bases, with 6 bases between them. This CDR3 is built from 13 residues.

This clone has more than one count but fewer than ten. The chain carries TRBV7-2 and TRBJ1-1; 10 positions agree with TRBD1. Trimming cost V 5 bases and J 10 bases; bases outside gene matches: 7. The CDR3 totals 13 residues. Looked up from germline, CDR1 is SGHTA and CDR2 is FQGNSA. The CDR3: CASSPDRGFVAFF. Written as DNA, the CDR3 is TGTGCCAGCAGCCCGGACAGGGGGTTTGTAGCTTTCTTT.

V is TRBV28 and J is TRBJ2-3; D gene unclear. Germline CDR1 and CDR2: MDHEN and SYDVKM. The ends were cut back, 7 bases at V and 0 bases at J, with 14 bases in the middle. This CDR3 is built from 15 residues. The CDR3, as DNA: TGTGCCAGCACCCCCGTGGGCCTTAGCACAGATACGCAGTATTTT. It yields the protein CASTPVGLSTDTQYF.

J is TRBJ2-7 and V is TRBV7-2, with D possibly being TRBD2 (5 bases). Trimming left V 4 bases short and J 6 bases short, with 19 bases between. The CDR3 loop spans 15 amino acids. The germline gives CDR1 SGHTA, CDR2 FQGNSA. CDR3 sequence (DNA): TGTGCCAGCAGCTCACCAAGGGTTCTAGCCCTCGAGCAGTACTTC. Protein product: CASSSPRVLALEQYF.

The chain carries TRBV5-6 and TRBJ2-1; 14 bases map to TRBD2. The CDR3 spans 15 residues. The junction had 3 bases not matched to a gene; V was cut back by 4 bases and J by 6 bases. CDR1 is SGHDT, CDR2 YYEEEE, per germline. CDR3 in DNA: TGTGCCAGCAGCCTGACTAGCGGGGGGGCCAATGAGCAGTTCTTC. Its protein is CASSLTSGGANEQFF. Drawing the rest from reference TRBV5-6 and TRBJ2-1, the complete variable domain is DAGVTQSPTHLIKTRGQQVTLRCSPKSGHDTVSWYQQALGQGPQFIFQYYEEEERQRGNFPDRFSGHQFPNYSSELNVNALLLGDSALYLCASSLTSGGANEQFFGPGTRLTVL.

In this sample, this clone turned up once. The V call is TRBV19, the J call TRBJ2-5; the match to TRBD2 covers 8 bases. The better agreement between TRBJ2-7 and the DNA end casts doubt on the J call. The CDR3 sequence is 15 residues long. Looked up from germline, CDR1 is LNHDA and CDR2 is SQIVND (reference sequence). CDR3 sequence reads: CASSTTGGTPYEQYF. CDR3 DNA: TGTGCCAGTAGTACAACGGGGGGGACACCCTACGAGCAGTACTTC.